This is a list of T cell receptor beta chains from one sample in a study of T cells in Graves' hyperthyroidism and ophthalmopathy. TCRdb re-called the multiplex PCR reads through MiXCR, storing one row per CDR3 protein. The data show a few hundred thousand distinct CDR3 sequences, 14% to 15% seen once. Sequencing was performed on blood. These receptors came from a woman aged 30 to 39 with Graves' hyperthyroidism. Both conserved end residues are part of each CDR3. The D gene is left open where the match is weak. Not every row has a clone size; where given, it reads once, few, many or a size class.

d_call,v_call,j_call,clone_size,cdr3_nt,cdr3_aa
TRBD1,TRBV7-9,TRBJ2-3,many,TGTGCCAGCAGCTTAGATCCGGGACAGATGGATACGCAGTATTTT,CASSLDPGQMDTQYF
TRBD2,TRBV15,TRBJ2-3,few,TGTGCCACCAGCAGAGATCGAGCGGGGGGCACAGATACGCAGTATTTT,CATSRDRAGGTDTQYF
TRBD2,TRBV6-1,TRBJ2-2,many,TGTGCCAGCAGAACCGGGACTAGCGGGAGACGGACCGGGGAGCTGTTTTTT,CASRTGTSGRRTGELFF
TRBD2,TRBV20-1,TRBJ2-2,NA,TGCAGTGGAACTAGCGGGGCTGCGAACACCGGGGAGCGGTTTTTT,CSGTSGAANTGERFF
TRBD1,TRBV28,TRBJ1-2,NA,TGTGCCAGCAAACGGGACAGACAAAACTATGGCTACACCTTC,CASKRDRQNYGYTF
TRBD1,TRBV9,TRBJ2-7,few,TGTGCCAGCAGCGTAGACAGGGGTGTTGGAGAGCAGTACTTC,CASSVDRGVGEQYF
TRBD1,TRBV2,TRBJ1-2,many,TGTGCCAGCAGTGAACGACAGGGATATGGCTACACCTTC,CASSERQGYGYTF
NA,TRBV7-9,TRBJ1-1,NA,TGTGCCAGCAGCCCGTTCCAGTACACTGAAGCTTTCTTT,CASSPFQYTEAFF
TRBD2,TRBV27,TRBJ2-7,NA,TGTGCCAGCAGTTTATCGGGTCTAGCGGGAACCTACGAGCAGTACTTC,CASSLSGLAGTYEQYF
TRBD2,TRBV6-6,TRBJ2-1,many,TGTGCCAGCAGTTACACCCCTCCGGGGACTACCTACAATGAGCAGTTCTTC,CASSYTPPGTTYNEQFF
NA,TRBV7-9,TRBJ1-2,NA,TGTGCCATAACAGTATCCGATGGCTACACCTTC,CAITVSDGYTF
TRBD2,TRBV20-1,TRBJ2-2,many,TGCAGTGCCTCCGGACTAGCGGGAGGCCCTAGTACCGGGGAGCTGTTTTTT,CSASGLAGGPSTGELFF
NA,TRBV2,TRBJ1-5,NA,TGTGCCAGCAGCGCAGGGCGAAATCAGCCCCAGCATTTT,CASSAGRNQPQHF
TRBD2,TRBV29-1,TRBJ2-5,NA,TGCAGCGTTGCCGGGACTAGCGGCTACCAAGAGACCCAGTACTTC,CSVAGTSGYQETQYF
NA,TRBV11-2,TRBJ2-3,many,TGTGCCAGCAGCTTAGTAGCAGTTACGCAGTATTTT,CASSLVAVTQYF
NA,TRBV19,TRBJ1-5,few,TGTGCCAGTAGTATGAATCAGGGGTTAGATCAGCCCCAGCATTTT,CASSMNQGLDQPQHF
TRBD2,TRBV9,TRBJ2-5,many,TGTGCCAGCAGCGTAGACGGGACTAGCGGGATGAGGCAGACCCAGTACTTC,CASSVDGTSGMRQTQYF
NA,TRBV2,TRBJ2-1,many,TGTGCCAGCAGTGAACGACAGGACACGTCCTACAATGAGCAGTTCTTC,CASSERQDTSYNEQFF
NA,TRBV7-9,TRBJ2-7,many,TGTGCCAGCAGCGAAGCGGTCACAGGCCCCTACGAGCAGTACTTC,CASSEAVTGPYEQYF
NA,TRBV3-1,TRBJ1-6,few,TGTGCCAGCAGCCCTCTTGGGCCACCCCTGGATAATTCACCCCTCCACTTT,CASSPLGPPLDNSPLHF
NA,TRBV10-1,TRBJ2-7,few,TGCGCCAGCAGTGTGGGTAGCGGCTACGAGCAGTACTTC,CASSVGSGYEQYF
TRBD1,TRBV27,TRBJ1-4,NA,TGTGCCAGTAAGGACAGGATGTCAGCTAATGAAAAACTGTTTTTT,CASKDRMSANEKLFF
NA,TRBV6-1,TRBJ1-5,many,TGTGCCAGCAGTGAATTTGTTCAGCCCCAGCATTTT,CASSEFVQPQHF
NA,TRBV5-1,TRBJ2-7,many,TGCGCCAGCAGCTTGCGGGGTCAGTACGAGCAGTACTTC,CASSLRGQYEQYF
NA,TRBV5-1,TRBJ2-3,NA,TGCGCCAGCAGCCGTGGCCGGGCCGCAGATACGCAGTATTTT,CASSRGRAADTQYF
TRBD2,TRBV24-1,TRBJ2-1,NA,TGTGCCACCAGTGAGACACTAGCGGGAAAATACAATGAGCAGTTCTTC,CATSETLAGKYNEQFF
NA,TRBV19,TRBJ1-1,few,TGTGCCAGTAGTAATCAGGGGCTGTTGAACACTGAAGCTTTCTTT,CASSNQGLLNTEAFF
TRBD2,TRBV10-1,TRBJ2-3,few,TGCGCCAGCAGTGAGAATAGCGGGAGCACAGATACGCAGTATTTT,CASSENSGSTDTQYF
NA,TRBV7-3,TRBJ2-7,many,TGTGCCAGCAGCTTAAGTGGCGGGACCACTTACGAGCAGTACTTC,CASSLSGGTTYEQYF
TRBD1,TRBV20-1,TRBJ1-2,NA,TGCAGTGCTAGACCGGGACAGCTTAACTATGGCTACACCTTC,CSARPGQLNYGYTF
NA,TRBV9,TRBJ2-1,NA,TGTGCCAGCAGCCCGCTCCTGGGAGGCACCTACAATGAGCAGTTCTTC,CASSPLLGGTYNEQFF
TRBD1,TRBV7-8,TRBJ1-5,many,TGTGCCAGCAGCTTAGGAACAGGGGGCCGAAATCAGCCCCAGCATTTT,CASSLGTGGRNQPQHF
NA,TRBV27,TRBJ2-7,many,TGTGCCAGCAGTTTATTCCCGGGCAGGGAGTTGTACGAGCAGTACTTC,CASSLFPGRELYEQYF
NA,TRBV30,TRBJ1-1,many,TGTGCCTGGAGCGAATATGCGGGTGACACTGAGGCTTTCTTT,CAWSEYAGDTEAFF
TRBD2,TRBV7-9,TRBJ2-2,many,TGTGCCAGCAGCTTTAGACTAGCGTCTTCCGGGGAGCTGTTTTTT,CASSFRLASSGELFF
TRBD2,TRBV6-6,TRBJ2-7,many,TGTGCCAGCAGTTACTTAGCGGGAGAAACCTACGAGCAGTACTTC,CASSYLAGETYEQYF
NA,TRBV5-5,TRBJ2-7,NA,TGTGCCAGCAGCTTGAGTTGGGACTTAAACCCCTACGAGCAGTACTTC,CASSLSWDLNPYEQYF
TRBD2,TRBV27,TRBJ2-7,many,TGTGCCAGCAGTTCTAGCGGGAGAACGGACGAGCAGTACTTC,CASSSSGRTDEQYF
NA,TRBV2,TRBJ2-3,many,TGTGCCAGCAGTGTTCAAGGGAATCCGACAGATACGCAGTATTTT,CASSVQGNPTDTQYF
NA,TRBV6-2/TRBV6-3,TRBJ2-7,many,TGTGCCAGCGTCCCCTCGGGACGCCGTGGGAACGAGCAGTACTTC,CASVPSGRRGNEQYF
TRBD1,TRBV5-1,TRBJ1-6,many,TGTGCCAGCAGAACAGGGGATTCACCCCTCCACTTT,CASRTGDSPLHF
NA,TRBV30,TRBJ1-5,many,TGTGCCTGGAGTGGGGGGATGGATCAGCCCCAGCATTTT,CAWSGGMDQPQHF
TRBD2,TRBV24-1,TRBJ2-1,many,TGTGCCACCAGTGACTTTAGCGGGAGCCCCTACAATGAGCAGTTCTTC,CATSDFSGSPYNEQFF
NA,TRBV28,TRBJ1-1,NA,TGTGCCAGCTTTGGGGGTGGTGAAGCTTTCTTT,CASFGGGEAFF
TRBD2,TRBV7-7,TRBJ2-5,many,TGTGCTAGCAGCCCGAACCCATTTTGGGAGGGGGAGACCCAGTACTTC,CASSPNPFWEGETQYF
NA,TRBV18,TRBJ2-3,many,TGTGCCAGCTCACCACCTAGCCTATCAGATACGCAGTATTTT,CASSPPSLSDTQYF